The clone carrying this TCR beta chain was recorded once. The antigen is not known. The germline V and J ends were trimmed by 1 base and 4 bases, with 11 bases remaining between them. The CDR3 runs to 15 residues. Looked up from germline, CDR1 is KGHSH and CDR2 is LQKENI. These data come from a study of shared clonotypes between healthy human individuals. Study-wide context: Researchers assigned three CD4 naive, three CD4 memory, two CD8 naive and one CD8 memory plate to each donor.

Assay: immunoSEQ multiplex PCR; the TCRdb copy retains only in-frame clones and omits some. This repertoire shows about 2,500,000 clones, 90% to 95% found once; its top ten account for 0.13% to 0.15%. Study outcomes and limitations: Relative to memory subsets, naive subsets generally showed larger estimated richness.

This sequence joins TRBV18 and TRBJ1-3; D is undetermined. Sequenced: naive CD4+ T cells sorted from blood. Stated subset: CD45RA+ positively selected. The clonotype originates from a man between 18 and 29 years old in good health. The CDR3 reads CASSPRLVYGNTIYF. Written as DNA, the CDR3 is TGTGCCAGCTCACCACGGCTCGTGTACGGAAACACCATATATTTT. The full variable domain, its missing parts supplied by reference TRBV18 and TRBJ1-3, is NAGVMQNPRHLVRRRGQEARLRCSPMKGHSHVYWYRQLPEEGLKFMVYLQKENIIDESGMPKERFSAEFPKEGPSILRIQQVVRGDSAAYFCASSPRLVYGNTIYFGEGSWLTVV.